The following is a TCR beta chain sequence with its context. Its antigen is unknown. This sample is part of a study of cytomegalovirus exposure and HLA in healthy donors. Findings of the study overall: For most TCR beta V segments, an earlier analysis put the productive rate at about 90% or about 30% of the time.

Donors consisted of healthy bone marrow donors. Amplification used 60 Vbeta primers and 13 Jbeta primers. The data were produced by immunoSEQ multiplex PCR, yet TCRdb's version contains in-frame clones alone and is incomplete. The sample shows 90,000 or so clones, 70% to 80% of them seen only once. Per germline, CDR1 SGHTA and CDR2 FQGNSA. The CDR3 covers 14 residues. Trimming left V 1 base short and J 1 base short, with 7 bases between. The TCR sequence derives from a woman aged 45-65 years in good health and CMV-seropositive. The specimen sequenced was PBMCs. The chain carries TRBV7-2 and TRBJ2-5, with a tentative D call TRBD1 (5 bases). The DNA of the CDR3 is TGTGCCAGCAGCTTAGGGCAGGGCCAAGAGACCCAGTACTTC. Translated, it gives CASSLGQGQETQYF.